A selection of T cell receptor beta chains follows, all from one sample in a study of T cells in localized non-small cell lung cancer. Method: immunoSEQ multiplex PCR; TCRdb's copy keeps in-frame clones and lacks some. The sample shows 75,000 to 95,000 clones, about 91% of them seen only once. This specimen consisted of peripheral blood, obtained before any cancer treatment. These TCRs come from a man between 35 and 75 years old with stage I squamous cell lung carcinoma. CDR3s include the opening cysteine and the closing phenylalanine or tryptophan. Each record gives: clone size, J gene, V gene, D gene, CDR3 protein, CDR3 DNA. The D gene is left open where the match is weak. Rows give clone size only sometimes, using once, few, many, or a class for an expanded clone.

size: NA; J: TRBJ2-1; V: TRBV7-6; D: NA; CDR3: CASSSQGGASGNEQFF; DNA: TGTGCCAGCAGCTCGCAGGGGGGGGCCTCGGGCAATGAGCAGTTCTTC
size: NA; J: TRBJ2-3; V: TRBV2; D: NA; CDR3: CASSDGSLRGAQYF; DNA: TGTGCCAGCAGTGACGGGAGCCTTAGGGGTGCGCAGTATTTT
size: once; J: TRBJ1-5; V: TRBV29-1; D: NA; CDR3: CSVYIDRNQPQHF; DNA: TGCAGCGTCTATATTGACAGAAATCAGCCCCAGCATTTT
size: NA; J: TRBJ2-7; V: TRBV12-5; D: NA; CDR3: CASGLSAYEQYF; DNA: TGTGCTAGTGGTTTGTCTGCCTACGAGCAGTACTTC
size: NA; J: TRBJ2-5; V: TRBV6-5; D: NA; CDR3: CASSLTPYQETQYF; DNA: TGTGCCAGCAGCCTGACACCGTACCAAGAGACCCAGTACTTC
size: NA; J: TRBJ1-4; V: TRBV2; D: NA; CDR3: CASTPRAGEKLFF; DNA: TGTGCCAGCACCCCCCGAGCGGGGGAAAAACTGTTTTTT
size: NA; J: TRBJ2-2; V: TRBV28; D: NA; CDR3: CASSPARGGAGELFF; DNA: TGTGCCAGCTCTCCTGCCAGAGGGGGAGCCGGGGAGCTGTTTTTT
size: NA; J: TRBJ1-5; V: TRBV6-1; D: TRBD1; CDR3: CASSSGTGFNQPQHF; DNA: TGTGCCAGCAGTTCCGGGACAGGGTTCAATCAGCCCCAGCATTTT
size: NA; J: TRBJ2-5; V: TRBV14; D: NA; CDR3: CASSQVRSQETQYF; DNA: TGTGCCAGCAGCCAGGTGAGAAGCCAAGAGACCCAGTACTTC
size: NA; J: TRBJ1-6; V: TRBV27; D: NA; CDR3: CASSLGPVKNSPLHF; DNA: TGTGCCAGCAGTCTAGGCCCGGTTAAAAATTCACCCCTCCACTTT
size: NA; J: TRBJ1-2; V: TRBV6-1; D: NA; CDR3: CAMQRDFGYGYTF; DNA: TGTGCCATGCAGCGGGATTTTGGGTATGGCTACACCTTC
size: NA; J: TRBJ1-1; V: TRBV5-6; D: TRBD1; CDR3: CASSLTGGRVNTEAFF; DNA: TGTGCCAGCAGCTTGACAGGGGGCCGGGTGAACACTGAAGCTTTCTTT
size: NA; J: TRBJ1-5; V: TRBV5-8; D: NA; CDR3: CASSGRGSEHF; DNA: TGTGCCAGCAGCGGGAGGGGGAGTGAGCATTTT
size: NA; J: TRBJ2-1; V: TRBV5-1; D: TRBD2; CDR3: CASRGLVYNEQFF; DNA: TGCGCCAGCAGAGGACTAGTTTACAATGAGCAGTTCTTC
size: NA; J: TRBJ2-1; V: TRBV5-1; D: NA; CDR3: CASTRDSYNEQFF; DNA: TGCGCCAGCACCCGAGACAGCTACAATGAGCAGTTCTTC
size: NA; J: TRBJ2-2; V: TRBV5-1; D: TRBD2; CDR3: CASSPGVSSGVTGELFF; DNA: TGCGCCAGCAGCCCCGGTGTGTCTAGCGGGGTAACCGGGGAGCTGTTTTTT
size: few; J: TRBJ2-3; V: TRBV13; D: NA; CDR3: CASSLGGHLTQYF; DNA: TGTGCCAGCAGCTTAGGGGGGCACCTTACGCAGTATTTT
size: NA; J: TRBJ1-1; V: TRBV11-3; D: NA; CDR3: CASSRQGNTEAFF; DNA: TGTGCCAGCAGCCGACAAGGGAACACTGAAGCTTTCTTT
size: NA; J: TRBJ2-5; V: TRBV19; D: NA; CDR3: CASRKGFAETQYF; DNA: TGTGCCAGTAGGAAGGGATTTGCAGAGACCCAGTACTTC
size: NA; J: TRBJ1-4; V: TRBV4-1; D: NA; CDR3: CASSQGNGRANEKLFF; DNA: TGCGCCAGCAGCCAAGGAAACGGTAGGGCTAATGAAAAACTGTTTTTT
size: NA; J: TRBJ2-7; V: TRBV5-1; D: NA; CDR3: CASSTGTYSSYEQYF; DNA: TGCGCCAGCAGCACCGGGACTTATAGCTCCTACGAGCAGTACTTC
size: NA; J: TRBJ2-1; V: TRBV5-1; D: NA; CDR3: CASSLGQTYNEQFF; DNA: TGCGCCAGCAGCCTTGGACAGACCTACAATGAGCAGTTCTTC
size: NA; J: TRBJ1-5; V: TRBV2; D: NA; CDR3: CASSDRVSNQPQHF; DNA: TGTGCCAGCAGTGACCGGGTTAGCAATCAGCCCCAGCATTTT
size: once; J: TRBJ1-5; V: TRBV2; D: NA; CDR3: CASTRAQPRNQPQHF; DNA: TGTGCCAGCACCCGGGCTCAACCTCGGAATCAGCCCCAGCATTTT
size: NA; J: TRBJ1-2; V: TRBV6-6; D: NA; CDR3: CASSYSRGDNYGYTF; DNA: TGTGCCAGCAGTTACTCGAGGGGCGACAACTATGGCTACACCTTC
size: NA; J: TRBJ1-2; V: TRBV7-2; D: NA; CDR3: CASSSRNRGYGYTF; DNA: TGTGCCAGCAGCTCCCGTAATCGAGGCTATGGCTACACCTTC
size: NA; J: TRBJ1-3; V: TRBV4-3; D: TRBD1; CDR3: CASSPGQDRGLSGNTIYF; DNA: TGCGCCAGCAGCCCGGGTCAGGACAGGGGTCTATCTGGAAACACCATATATTTT
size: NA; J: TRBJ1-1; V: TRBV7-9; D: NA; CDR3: CASSLLTGWDTEAFF; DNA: TGTGCCAGCAGCTTATTAACAGGGTGGGACACTGAAGCTTTCTTT
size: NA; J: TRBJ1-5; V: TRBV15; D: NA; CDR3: CATSRDPGAHQPQHF; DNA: TGTGCCACCAGCAGAGATCCGGGGGCCCATCAGCCCCAGCATTTT
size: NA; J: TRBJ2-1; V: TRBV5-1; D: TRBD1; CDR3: CASSPAPDRGGDEQFF; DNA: TGCGCCAGCAGCCCGGCCCCGGACAGGGGCGGAGATGAGCAGTTCTTC
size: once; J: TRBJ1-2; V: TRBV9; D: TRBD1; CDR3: CASSPTEGANGYTF; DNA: TGTGCCAGCAGCCCCACTGAGGGGGCTAATGGCTACACCTTC
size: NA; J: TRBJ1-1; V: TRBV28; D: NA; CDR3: CASTVVGPWTEAFF; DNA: TGTGCCAGCACCGTTGTGGGCCCGTGGACTGAAGCTTTCTTT
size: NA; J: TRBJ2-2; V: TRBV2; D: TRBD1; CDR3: CASSVPPGTANTGELFF; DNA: TGTGCCAGCAGTGTGCCCCCCGGGACAGCGAACACCGGGGAGCTGTTTTTT
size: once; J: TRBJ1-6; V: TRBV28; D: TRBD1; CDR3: CASSGDSRYSPLHF; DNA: TGTGCCAGCAGCGGGGACAGTAGATATTCACCCCTCCACTTT
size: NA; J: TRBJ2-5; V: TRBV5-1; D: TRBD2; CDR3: CASSLGRARGDQYF; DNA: TGCGCCAGCAGCTTAGGTAGGGCCCGGGGGGACCAGTACTTC
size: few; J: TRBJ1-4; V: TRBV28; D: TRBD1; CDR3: CASSFPGGQKKLFF; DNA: TGTGCCAGCAGTTTCCCAGGGGGCCAGAAAAAACTGTTTTTT
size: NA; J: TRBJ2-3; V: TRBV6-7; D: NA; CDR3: CASSYLGADTQYF; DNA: TGTGCCAGCAGTTACCTGGGGGCAGATACGCAGTATTTT
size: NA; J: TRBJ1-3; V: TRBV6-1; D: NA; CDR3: CASSEAPSSGNTIYF; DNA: TGTGCCAGCAGTGAAGCCCCCAGCTCTGGAAACACCATATATTTT
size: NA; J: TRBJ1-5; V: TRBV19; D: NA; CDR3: CASSIGQPSWQPQHF; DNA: TGTGCCAGTAGTATAGGACAGCCTTCTTGGCAGCCCCAGCATTTT
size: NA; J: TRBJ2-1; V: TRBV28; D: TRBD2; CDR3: CASSLSVAGVNEQFF; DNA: TGTGCCAGCAGTTTATCGGTAGCGGGGGTCAATGAGCAGTTCTTC
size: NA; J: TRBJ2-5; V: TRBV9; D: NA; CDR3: CASPGLRPQETQYF; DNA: TGTGCCAGCCCGGGATTAAGACCACAAGAGACCCAGTACTTC
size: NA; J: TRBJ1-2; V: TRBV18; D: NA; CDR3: CASSPLSGEFYGYTF; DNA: TGTGCCAGCTCACCCCTAAGCGGGGAATTCTATGGCTACACCTTC
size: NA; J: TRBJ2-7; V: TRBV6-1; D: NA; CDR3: CASIVRRDTRYEQYF; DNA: TGTGCCAGCATCGTACGACGGGACACACGCTACGAGCAGTACTTC
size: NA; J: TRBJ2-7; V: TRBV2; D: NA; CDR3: CASNQGSYEQYF; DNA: TGTGCCAGCAACCAAGGGTCCTACGAGCAGTACTTC
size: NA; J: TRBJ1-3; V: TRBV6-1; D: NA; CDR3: CASSEPQGGNTIYF; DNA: TGTGCCAGCAGTGAACCACAGGGAGGAAACACCATATATTTT
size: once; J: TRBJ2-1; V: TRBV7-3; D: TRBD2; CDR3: CASSLTSGVSSYNEQFF; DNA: TGTGCCAGCAGCTTAACTAGCGGGGTGAGCTCCTACAATGAGCAGTTCTTC
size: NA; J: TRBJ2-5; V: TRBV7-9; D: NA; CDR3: CASSLGTAWGAQYF; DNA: TGTGCCAGCAGCTTAGGGACAGCATGGGGGGCCCAGTACTTC
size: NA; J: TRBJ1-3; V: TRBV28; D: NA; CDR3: CASSPPRGQGNTIYF; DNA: TGTGCCAGCAGTCCTCCGAGAGGTCAGGGAAACACCATATATTTT
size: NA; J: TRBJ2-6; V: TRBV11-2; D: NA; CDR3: CASFFVGANVLTF; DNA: TGTGCCAGCTTCTTCGTTGGGGCCAACGTCCTGACTTTC
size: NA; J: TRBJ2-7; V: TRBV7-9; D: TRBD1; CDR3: CASSSLRQGFYEQYF; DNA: TGTGCCAGCAGTTCCCTTCGACAGGGCTTCTACGAGCAGTACTTC
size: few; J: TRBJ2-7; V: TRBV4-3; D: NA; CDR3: CASSHATDHEQYF; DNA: TGCGCCAGCAGCCACGCAACTGATCACGAGCAGTACTTC
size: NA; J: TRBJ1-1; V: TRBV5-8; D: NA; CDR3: CASSQPLRNTEAFF; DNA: TGTGCCAGCAGCCAACCCCTAAGGAACACTGAAGCTTTCTTT
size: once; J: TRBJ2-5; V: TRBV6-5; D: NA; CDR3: CASSYLGRVETQYF; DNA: TGTGCCAGCAGTTATTTGGGCCGGGTAGAGACCCAGTACTTC
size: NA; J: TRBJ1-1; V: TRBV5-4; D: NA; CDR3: CASSLAGAASTEAFF; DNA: TGTGCCAGCAGCTTGGCCGGGGCAGCATCCACTGAAGCTTTCTTT
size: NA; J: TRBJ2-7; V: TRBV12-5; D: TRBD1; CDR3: CASAAVLPPGQGTWEQYF; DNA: TGTGCTAGCGCGGCGGTATTGCCCCCGGGACAGGGGACTTGGGAGCAGTACTTC